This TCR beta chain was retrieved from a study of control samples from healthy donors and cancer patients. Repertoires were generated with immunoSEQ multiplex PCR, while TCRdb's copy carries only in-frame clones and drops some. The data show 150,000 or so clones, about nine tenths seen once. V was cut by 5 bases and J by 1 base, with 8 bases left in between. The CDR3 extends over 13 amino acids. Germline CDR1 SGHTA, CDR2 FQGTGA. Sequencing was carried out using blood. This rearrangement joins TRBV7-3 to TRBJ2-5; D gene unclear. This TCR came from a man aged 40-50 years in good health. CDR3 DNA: TGTGCCAGCAGCGAGGCGGTCCAAGAGACCCAGTACTTC. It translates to CASSEAVQETQYF. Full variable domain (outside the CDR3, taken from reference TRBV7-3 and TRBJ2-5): GAGVSQTPSNKVTEKGKYVELRCDPISGHTALYWYRQSLGQGPEFLIYFQGTGAADDSGLPNDRFFAVRPEGSVSTLKIQRTERGDSAVYLCASSEAVQETQYFGPGTRLLVL.